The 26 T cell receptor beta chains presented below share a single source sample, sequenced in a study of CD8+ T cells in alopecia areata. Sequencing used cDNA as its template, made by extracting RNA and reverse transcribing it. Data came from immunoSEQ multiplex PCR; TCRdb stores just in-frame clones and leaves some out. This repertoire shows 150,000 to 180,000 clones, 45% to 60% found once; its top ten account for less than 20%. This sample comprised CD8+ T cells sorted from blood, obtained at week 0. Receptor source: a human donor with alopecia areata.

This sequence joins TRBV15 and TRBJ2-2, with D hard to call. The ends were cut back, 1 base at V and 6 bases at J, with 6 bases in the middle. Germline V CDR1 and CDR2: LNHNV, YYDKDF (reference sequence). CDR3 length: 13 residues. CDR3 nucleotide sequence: TGTGCCACCAGCAGAGTGGATGCCGGGGAGCTGTTTTTT. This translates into CATSRVDAGELFF.

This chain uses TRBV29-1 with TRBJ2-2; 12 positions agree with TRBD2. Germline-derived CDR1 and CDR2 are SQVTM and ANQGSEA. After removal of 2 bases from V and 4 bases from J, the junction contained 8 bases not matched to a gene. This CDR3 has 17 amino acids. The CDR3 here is CSVEQTPGLAGTGELFF. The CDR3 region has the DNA TGCAGCGTTGAACAGACACCGGGACTAGCGGGCACCGGGGAGCTGTTTTTT.

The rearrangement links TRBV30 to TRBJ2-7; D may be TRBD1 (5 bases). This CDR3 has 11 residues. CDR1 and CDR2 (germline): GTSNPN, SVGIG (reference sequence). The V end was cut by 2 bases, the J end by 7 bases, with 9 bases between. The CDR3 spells CAWSQGREQYF. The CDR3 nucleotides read TGTGCCTGGAGTCAGGGTCGGGAGCAGTACTTC. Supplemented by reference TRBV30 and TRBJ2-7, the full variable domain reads SQTIHQWPATLVQPVGSPLSLECTVEGTSNPNLYWYRQAAGRGLQLLFYSVGIGQISSEVPQNLSASRPQDRQFILSSKKLLLSDSGFYLCAWSQGREQYFGPGTRLTVT.

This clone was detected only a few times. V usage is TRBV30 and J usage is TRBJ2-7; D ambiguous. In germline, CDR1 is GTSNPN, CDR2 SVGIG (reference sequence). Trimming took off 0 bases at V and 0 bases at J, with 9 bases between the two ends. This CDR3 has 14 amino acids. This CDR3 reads CAWSVRPASYEQYF. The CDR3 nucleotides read TGTGCCTGGAGTGTAAGGCCCGCCTCCTACGAGCAGTACTTC.

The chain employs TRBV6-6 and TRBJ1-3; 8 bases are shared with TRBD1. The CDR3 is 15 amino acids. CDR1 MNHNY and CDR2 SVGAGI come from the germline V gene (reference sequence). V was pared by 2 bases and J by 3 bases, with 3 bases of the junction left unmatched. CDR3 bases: TGTGCCAGCAGTTACGGACAGGGTTTTGGAAACACCATATATTTT. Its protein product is CASSYGQGFGNTIYF.

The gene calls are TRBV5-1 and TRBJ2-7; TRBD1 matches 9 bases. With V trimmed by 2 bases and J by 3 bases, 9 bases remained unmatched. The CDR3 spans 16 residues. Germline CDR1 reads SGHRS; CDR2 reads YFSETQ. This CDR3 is CASSLKGGQGLYEQYF. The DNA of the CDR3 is TGCGCCAGCAGCTTAAAAGGGGGACAGGGTCTCTACGAGCAGTACTTC. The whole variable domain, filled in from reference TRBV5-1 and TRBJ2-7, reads KAGVTQTPRYLIKTRGQQVTLSCSPISGHRSVSWYQQTPGQGLQFLFEYFSETQRNKGNFPGRFSGRQFSNSRSEMNVSTLELGDSALYLCASSLKGGQGLYEQYFGPGTRLTVT.

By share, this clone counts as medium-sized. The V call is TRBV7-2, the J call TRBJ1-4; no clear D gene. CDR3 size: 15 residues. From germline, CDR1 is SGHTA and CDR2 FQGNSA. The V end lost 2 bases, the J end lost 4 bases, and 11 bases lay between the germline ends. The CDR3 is CASSLRGGDNEKLFF. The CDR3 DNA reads TGTGCCAGCAGCTTACGAGGCGGGGATAATGAAAAACTGTTTTTT.

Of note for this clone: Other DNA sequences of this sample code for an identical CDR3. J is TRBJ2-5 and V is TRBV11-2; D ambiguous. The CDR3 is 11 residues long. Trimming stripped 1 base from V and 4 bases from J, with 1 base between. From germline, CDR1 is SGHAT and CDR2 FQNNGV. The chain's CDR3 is CASSLGETQYF. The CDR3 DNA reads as TGTGCCAGCAGCTTAGGAGAGACCCAGTACTTC.

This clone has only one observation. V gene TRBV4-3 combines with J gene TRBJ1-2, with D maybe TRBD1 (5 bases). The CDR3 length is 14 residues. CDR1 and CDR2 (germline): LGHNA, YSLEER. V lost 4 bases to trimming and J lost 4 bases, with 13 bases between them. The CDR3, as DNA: TGCGCCAGCAGCCCCCGAAGGGGTAGCTATGGCTACACCTTC. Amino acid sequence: CASSPRRGSYGYTF.

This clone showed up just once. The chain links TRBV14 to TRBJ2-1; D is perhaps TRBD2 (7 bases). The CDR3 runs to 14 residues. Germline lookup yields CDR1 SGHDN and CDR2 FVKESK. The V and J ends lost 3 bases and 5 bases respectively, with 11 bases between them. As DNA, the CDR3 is TGTGCCAGCAGCCATGCGGGGGCAAACAATGAGCAGTTCTTC. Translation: CASSHAGANNEQFF.

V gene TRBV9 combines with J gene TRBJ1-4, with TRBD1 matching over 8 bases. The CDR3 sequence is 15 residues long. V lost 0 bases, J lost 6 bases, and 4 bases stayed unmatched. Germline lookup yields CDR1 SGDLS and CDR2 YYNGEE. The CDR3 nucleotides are TGTGCCAGCAGCGTAGAGGGGACAGGACATGAAAAACTGTTTTTT. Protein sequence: CASSVEGTGHEKLFF.

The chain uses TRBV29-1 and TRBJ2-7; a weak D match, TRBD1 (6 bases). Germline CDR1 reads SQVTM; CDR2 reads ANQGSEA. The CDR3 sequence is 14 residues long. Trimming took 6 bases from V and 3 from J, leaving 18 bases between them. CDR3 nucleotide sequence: TGCAGCGTGCAAAAGACAGGAGAGAACTACGAGCAGTACTTC. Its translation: CSVQKTGENYEQYF.

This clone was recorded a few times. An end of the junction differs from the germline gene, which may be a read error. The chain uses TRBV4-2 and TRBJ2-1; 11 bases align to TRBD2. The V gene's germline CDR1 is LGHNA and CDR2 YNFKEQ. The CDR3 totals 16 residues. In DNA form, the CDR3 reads TGTGCCAGCAGCGAAGAAGGACGACTAGCGGGAAATGAGCAGTTCTTC. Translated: CASSEEGRLAGNEQFF.

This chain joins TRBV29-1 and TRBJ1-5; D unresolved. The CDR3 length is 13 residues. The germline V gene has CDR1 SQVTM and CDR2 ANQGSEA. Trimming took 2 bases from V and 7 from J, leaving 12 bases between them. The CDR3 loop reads CSVELGSGQPQHF. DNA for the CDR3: TGCAGCGTTGAATTGGGGTCCGGACAGCCCCAGCATTTT.

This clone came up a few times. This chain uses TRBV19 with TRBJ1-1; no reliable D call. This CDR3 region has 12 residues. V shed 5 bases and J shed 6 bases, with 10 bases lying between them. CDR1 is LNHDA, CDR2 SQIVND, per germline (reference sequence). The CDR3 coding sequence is TGTGCCAGTAGTGCCGTTAGGGCTGAAGCTTTCTTT. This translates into CASSAVRAEAFF.

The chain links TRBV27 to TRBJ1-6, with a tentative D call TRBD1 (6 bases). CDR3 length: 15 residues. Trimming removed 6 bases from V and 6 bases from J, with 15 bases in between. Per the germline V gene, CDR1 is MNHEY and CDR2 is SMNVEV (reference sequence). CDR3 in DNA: TGTGCCAGCAGACCGGAGGGGGGGATTAATTCACCCCTCCACTTT. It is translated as CASRPEGGINSPLHF.

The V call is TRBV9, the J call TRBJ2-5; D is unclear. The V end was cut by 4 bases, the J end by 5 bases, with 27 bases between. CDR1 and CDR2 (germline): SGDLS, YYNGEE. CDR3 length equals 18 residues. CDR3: CASSTSTAPGRTHETQYF. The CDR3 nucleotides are TGTGCCAGCAGCACTTCCACCGCCCCCGGGCGGACCCACGAGACCCAGTACTTC.

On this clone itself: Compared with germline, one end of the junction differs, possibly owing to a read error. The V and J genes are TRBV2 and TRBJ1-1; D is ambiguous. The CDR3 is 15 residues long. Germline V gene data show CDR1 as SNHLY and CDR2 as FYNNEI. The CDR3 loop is CASSETSGRNAEAFF. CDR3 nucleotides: TGTGCCAGCAGTGAAACCTCCGGGCGGAACGCTGAAGCTTTCTTT.

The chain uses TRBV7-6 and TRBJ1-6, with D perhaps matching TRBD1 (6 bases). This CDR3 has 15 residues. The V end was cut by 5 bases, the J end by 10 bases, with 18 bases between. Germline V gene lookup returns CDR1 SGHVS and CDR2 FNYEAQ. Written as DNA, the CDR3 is TGTGCCAGCAGCCCCGGGGGAGGGGGAGAGTCACCCCTCCACTTT. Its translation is CASSPGGGGESPLHF.

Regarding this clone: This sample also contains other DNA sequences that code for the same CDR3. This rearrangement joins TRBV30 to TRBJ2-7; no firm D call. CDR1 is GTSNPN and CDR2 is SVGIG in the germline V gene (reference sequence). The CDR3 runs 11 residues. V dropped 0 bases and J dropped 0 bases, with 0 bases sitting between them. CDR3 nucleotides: TGTGCCTGGAGTGTCTCCTACGAGCAGTACTTC. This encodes CAWSVSYEQYF.

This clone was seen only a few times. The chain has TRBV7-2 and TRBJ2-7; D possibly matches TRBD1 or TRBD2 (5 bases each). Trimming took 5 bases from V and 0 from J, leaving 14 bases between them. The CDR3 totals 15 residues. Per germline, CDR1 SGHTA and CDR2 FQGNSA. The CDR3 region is CASSDPGTASYEQYF. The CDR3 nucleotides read TGTGCCAGCAGCGACCCCGGGACGGCCTCCTACGAGCAGTACTTC.

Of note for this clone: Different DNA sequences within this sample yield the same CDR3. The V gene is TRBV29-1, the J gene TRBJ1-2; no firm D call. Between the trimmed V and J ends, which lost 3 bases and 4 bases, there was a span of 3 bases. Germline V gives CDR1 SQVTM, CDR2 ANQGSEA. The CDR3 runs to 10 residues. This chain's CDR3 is CSVEGYGYTF. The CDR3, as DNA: TGCAGCGTTGAGGGCTATGGCTACACCTTC.

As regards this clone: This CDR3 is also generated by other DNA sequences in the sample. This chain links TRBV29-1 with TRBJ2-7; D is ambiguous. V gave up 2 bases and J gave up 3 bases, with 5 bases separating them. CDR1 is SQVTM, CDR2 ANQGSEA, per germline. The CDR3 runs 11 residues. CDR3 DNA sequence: TGCAGCGTTGAACAGGACTACGAGCAGTACTTC. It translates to CSVEQDYEQYF.

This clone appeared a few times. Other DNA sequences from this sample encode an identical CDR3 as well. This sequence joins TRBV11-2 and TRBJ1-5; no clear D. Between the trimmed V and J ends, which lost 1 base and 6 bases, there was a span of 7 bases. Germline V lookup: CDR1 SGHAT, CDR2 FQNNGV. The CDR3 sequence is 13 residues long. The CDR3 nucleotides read TGTGCCAGCAGCTTAGGGCGGGGTCAGCCCCAGCATTTT. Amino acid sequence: CASSLGRGQPQHF. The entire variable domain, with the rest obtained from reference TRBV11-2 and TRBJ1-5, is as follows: EAGVAQSPRYKIIEKRQSVAFWCNPISGHATLYWYQQILGQGPKLLIQFQNNGVVDDSQLPKDRFSAERLKGVDSTLKIQPAKLEDSAVYLCASSLGRGQPQHFGDGTRLSIL.

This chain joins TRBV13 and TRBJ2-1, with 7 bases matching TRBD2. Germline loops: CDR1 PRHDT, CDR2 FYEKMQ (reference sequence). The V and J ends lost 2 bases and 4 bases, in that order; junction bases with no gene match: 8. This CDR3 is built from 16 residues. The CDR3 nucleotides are TGTGCCAGCAGCTTACCACAGCGGGGAGTATACAATGAGCAGTTCTTC. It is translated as CASSLPQRGVYNEQFF.

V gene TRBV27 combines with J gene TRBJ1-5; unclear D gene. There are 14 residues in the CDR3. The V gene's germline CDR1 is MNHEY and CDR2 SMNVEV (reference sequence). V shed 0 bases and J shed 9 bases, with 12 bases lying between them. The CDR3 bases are TGTGCCAGCAGTTTATCGGGCCCCGCGAGGCCCCAGCATTTT. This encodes CASSLSGPARPQHF.